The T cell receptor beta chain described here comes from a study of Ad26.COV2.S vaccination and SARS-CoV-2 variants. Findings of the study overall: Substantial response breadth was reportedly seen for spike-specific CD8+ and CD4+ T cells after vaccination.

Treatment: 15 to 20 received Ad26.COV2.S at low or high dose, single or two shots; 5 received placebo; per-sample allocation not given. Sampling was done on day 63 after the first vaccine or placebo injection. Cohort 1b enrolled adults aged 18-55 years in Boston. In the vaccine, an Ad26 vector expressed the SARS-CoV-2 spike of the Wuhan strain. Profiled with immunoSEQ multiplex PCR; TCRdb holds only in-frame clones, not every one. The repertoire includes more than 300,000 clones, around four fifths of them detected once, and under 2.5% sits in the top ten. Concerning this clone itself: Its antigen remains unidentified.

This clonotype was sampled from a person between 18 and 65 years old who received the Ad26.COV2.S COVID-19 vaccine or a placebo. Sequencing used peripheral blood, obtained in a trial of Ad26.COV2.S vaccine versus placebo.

CDR3 nucleotide sequence: TGTGCCAGCAGCTCCACACGACTAAGCACAGATACGCAGTATTTT. Encoded protein: CASSSTRLSTDTQYF. J is TRBJ2-3 and V is TRBV5-5, with TRBD2 as a possible D gene (5 bases). The germline V gene encodes CDR1 SGHKS and CDR2 YYEKEE (reference sequence). The CDR3 loop spans 15 amino acids. Trimming stripped 3 bases from V and 0 bases from J, with 11 bases between. Variable domain in full (rest from reference TRBV5-5 and TRBJ2-3): DAGVTQSPTHLIKTRGQQVTLRCSPISGHKSVSWYQQVLGQGPQFIFQYYEKEERGRGNFPDRFSARQFPNYSSELNVNALLLGDSALYLCASSSTRLSTDTQYFGPGTRLTVL.